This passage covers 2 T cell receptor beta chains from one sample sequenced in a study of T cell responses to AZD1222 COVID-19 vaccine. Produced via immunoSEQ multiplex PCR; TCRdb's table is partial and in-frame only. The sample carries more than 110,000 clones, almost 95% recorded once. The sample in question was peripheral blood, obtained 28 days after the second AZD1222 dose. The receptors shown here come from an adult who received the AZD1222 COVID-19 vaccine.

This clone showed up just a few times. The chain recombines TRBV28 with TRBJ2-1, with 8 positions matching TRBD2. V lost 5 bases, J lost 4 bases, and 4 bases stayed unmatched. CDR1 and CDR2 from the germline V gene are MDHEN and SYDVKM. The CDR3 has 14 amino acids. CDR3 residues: CASSELAAYNEQFF. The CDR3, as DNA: TGTGCCAGCAGTGAACTAGCGGCTTACAATGAGCAGTTCTTC.

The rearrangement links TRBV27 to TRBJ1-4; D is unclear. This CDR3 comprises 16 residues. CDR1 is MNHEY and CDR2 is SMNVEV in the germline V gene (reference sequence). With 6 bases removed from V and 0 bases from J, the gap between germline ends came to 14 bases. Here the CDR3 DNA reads TGTGCCAGCAGCCTTACTTACAGATCAACTAATGAAAAACTGTTTTTT. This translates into CASSLTYRSTNEKLFF.